A selection of T cell receptor beta chains follows, all from one sample in a study of technical replicates of blood from a handful of donors. Using immunoSEQ multiplex PCR, the repertoire was profiled, and TCRdb retains in-frame clones only, with some absent. Seen here are around 86,000 clones, about 96% observed once, and the top ten hold about 0.2%. The sequenced sample consisted of T cells isolated from PBMCs. Source of these receptors: a human donor in good health. CDR3s include the opening cysteine and the closing phenylalanine or tryptophan. The D gene is left open where the match is weak. Expanded clones are given a class, and other clones once, few, many or no size at all.

cdr3_nt: TGTGCCAGCAGTCCGACAGGAATCAACTATGGCTACACCTTC
cdr3_aa: CASSPTGINYGYTF
j_call: TRBJ1-2
d_call: -
clone_size: few
v_call: TRBV27

cdr3_nt: TGTGCCAGCAGCTCCTTCCGGGACAGGGCATCAGATACGCAGTATTTT
cdr3_aa: CASSSFRDRASDTQYF
j_call: TRBJ2-3
d_call: TRBD1
clone_size: -
v_call: TRBV11-3

cdr3_nt: TGTGCCAGCAGTTTCCGGGATAATTCACCCCTCCACTTT
cdr3_aa: CASSFRDNSPLHF
j_call: TRBJ1-6
d_call: -
clone_size: -
v_call: TRBV6-5

cdr3_nt: TGCAGTGCTAGCCCCGGAGAGACCCAGTACTTC
cdr3_aa: CSASPGETQYF
j_call: TRBJ2-5
d_call: -
clone_size: once
v_call: TRBV20-1

cdr3_nt: TGCAGTGCTAGGGCAAATGAAAAACTGTTTTTT
cdr3_aa: CSARANEKLFF
j_call: TRBJ1-4
d_call: -
clone_size: -
v_call: TRBV20-1

cdr3_nt: TGTGCCAGCAGTTTCGGGAGGATCAAGACCCAGTACTTC
cdr3_aa: CASSFGRIKTQYF
j_call: TRBJ2-5
d_call: TRBD2
clone_size: -
v_call: TRBV28

cdr3_nt: TGTGCCAGCAGCGGCCGGGACTCCAATGAGCAGTTCTTC
cdr3_aa: CASSGRDSNEQFF
j_call: TRBJ2-1
d_call: -
clone_size: -
v_call: TRBV11-3

cdr3_nt: TGTGCCAGCAGCTCCGGGGGTGACGGAAACACCATATATTTT
cdr3_aa: CASSSGGDGNTIYF
j_call: TRBJ1-3
d_call: -
clone_size: -
v_call: TRBV7-9

cdr3_nt: TGTGCCAGCAGGACGGGGACAGGGAACACTGAAGCTTTCTTT
cdr3_aa: CASRTGTGNTEAFF
j_call: TRBJ1-1
d_call: TRBD1
clone_size: -
v_call: TRBV25-1

cdr3_nt: TGTGCCAGCAGCCTAGGGACACCTCCTATATCTAGCACAGATACGCAGTATTTT
cdr3_aa: CASSLGTPPISSTDTQYF
j_call: TRBJ2-3
d_call: -
clone_size: once
v_call: TRBV7-9

cdr3_nt: TGTGCCAGCAGTGACGTCCCTCTCTCTGGGGCCAACGTCCTGACTTTC
cdr3_aa: CASSDVPLSGANVLTF
j_call: TRBJ2-6
d_call: -
clone_size: -
v_call: TRBV6-4

cdr3_nt: TGTGCCAGCAGTGTCTTAGCGGGGGGCCGCACAGATACGCAGTATTTT
cdr3_aa: CASSVLAGGRTDTQYF
j_call: TRBJ2-3
d_call: TRBD2
clone_size: -
v_call: TRBV6-1

cdr3_nt: TGTGCCAGCAGAGGCTTTGAGGGACAGGGGGCGAGCGAGCAGTACTTC
cdr3_aa: CASRGFEGQGASEQYF
j_call: TRBJ2-7
d_call: TRBD1
clone_size: -
v_call: TRBV7-8

cdr3_nt: TGTGCCAGCACCATGAAGCGCCAAGGGACAGAAGGTGGAACGCGCTACACCTTC
cdr3_aa: CASTMKRQGTEGGTRYTF
j_call: TRBJ1-2
d_call: TRBD1
clone_size: -
v_call: TRBV2

cdr3_nt: TGTGCCAGCAGTTTATTTAGTGGGGGGGGAAGGACTGAAGCTTTCTTT
cdr3_aa: CASSLFSGGGRTEAFF
j_call: TRBJ1-1
d_call: -
clone_size: -
v_call: TRBV27

cdr3_nt: TGTGCCAGCAGCTTCGTGAGGGAGACATACAATGAGCAGTTCTTC
cdr3_aa: CASSFVRETYNEQFF
j_call: TRBJ2-1
d_call: -
clone_size: -
v_call: TRBV5-6

cdr3_nt: TGTGCCAGCAGCATCGACAGCCAAGCTTTCTTT
cdr3_aa: CASSIDSQAFF
j_call: TRBJ1-1
d_call: -
clone_size: -
v_call: TRBV7-9

cdr3_nt: TGTGCCAGCAGAGACAGGGCGGCCCTCTATGGCTACACCTTC
cdr3_aa: CASRDRAALYGYTF
j_call: TRBJ1-2
d_call: TRBD1
clone_size: -
v_call: TRBV6-5

cdr3_nt: TGTGCCAGTAGTAAAAGCCCGTTCGGCTACACCTTC
cdr3_aa: CASSKSPFGYTF
j_call: TRBJ1-2
d_call: -
clone_size: -
v_call: TRBV19

cdr3_nt: TGTGCCAGTAGTAGGACAGGCTCCTACGAGCAGTACTTC
cdr3_aa: CASSRTGSYEQYF
j_call: TRBJ2-7
d_call: TRBD1
clone_size: once
v_call: TRBV19

cdr3_nt: TGTGCCAGCGCACCGCGGGGAGGCTCCTACGAGCAGTACTTC
cdr3_aa: CASAPRGGSYEQYF
j_call: TRBJ2-7
d_call: -
clone_size: -
v_call: TRBV6-1

cdr3_nt: TGTGCCAGCAGTGACTCGTGGCTAGCTCGATTTAATGAGCAGTTCTTC
cdr3_aa: CASSDSWLARFNEQFF
j_call: TRBJ2-1
d_call: -
clone_size: -
v_call: TRBV6-4

cdr3_nt: TGCGCCAGCAGCTTGTCTCGGGGGGGCTACACCTTC
cdr3_aa: CASSLSRGGYTF
j_call: TRBJ1-2
d_call: -
clone_size: -
v_call: TRBV5-1

cdr3_nt: TGTGCCAGCCGGAGAACAGGGGCTGGAAACACCATATATTTT
cdr3_aa: CASRRTGAGNTIYF
j_call: TRBJ1-3
d_call: TRBD1
clone_size: -
v_call: TRBV11-3